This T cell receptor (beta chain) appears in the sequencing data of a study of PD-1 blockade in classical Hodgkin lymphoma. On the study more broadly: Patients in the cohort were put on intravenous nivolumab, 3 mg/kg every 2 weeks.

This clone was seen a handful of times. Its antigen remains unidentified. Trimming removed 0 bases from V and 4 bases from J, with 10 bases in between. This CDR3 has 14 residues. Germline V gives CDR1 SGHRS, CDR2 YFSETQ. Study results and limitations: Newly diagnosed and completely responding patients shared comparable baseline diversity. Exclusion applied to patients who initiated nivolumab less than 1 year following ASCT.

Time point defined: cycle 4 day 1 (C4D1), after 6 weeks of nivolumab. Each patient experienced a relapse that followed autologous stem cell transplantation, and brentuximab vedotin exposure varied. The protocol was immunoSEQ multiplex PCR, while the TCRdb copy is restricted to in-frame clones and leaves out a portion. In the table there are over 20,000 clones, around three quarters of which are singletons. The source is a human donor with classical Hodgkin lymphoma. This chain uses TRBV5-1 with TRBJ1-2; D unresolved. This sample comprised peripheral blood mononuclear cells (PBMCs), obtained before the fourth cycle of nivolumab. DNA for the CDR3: TGCGCCAGCAGCTTGGCCGGGCAGACCTATGGCTACACCTTC. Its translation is CASSLAGQTYGYTF.